These 29 T cell receptor beta chains share one sample of origin, sequenced in a study of blood T cell repertoires in COVID-19. TCRdb's table, derived via immunoSEQ multiplex PCR, lists solely in-frame clones and lacks some. The profile shows 14,000 or so clones, approximately 84% of them singletons. The material sequenced was peripheral blood. These receptors were collected from a human donor in a cohort sampled during active COVID-19.

CDR3 nucleotides: TGTGCCAGCAGCCCTGACAGGTACACAGATACGCAGTATTTT. Translating gives CASSPDRYTDTQYF. J is TRBJ2-3 and V is TRBV7-2, with D perhaps TRBD1 (6 bases). Looked up from germline, CDR1 is SGHTA and CDR2 is FQGNSA. Trimming took off 5 bases at V and 2 bases at J, with 11 bases between the two ends. The CDR3 contains 14 residues.

The sample holds one count of this clone. The gene calls are TRBV18 and TRBJ2-7; D is unclear. Germline V gives CDR1 KGHSH, CDR2 LQKENI. This CDR3 comprises 12 residues. Between the trimmed V and J ends, which lost 2 bases and 5 bases, there was a span of 7 bases. DNA for the CDR3: TGTGCCAGCTCACCATTCGGAGACGAGCAGTACTTC. Its protein is CASSPFGDEQYF. The full variable domain, rest sourced from reference TRBV18 and TRBJ2-7, is NAGVMQNPRHLVRRRGQEARLRCSPMKGHSHVYWYRQLPEEGLKFMVYLQKENIIDESGMPKERFSAEFPKEGPSILRIQQVVRGDSAAYFCASSPFGDEQYFGPGTRLTVT.

This chain uses TRBV6-5 with TRBJ1-5; the match to TRBD1 covers 8 bases. CDR3 length equals 14 residues. Unmatched junction bases numbered 7, after V lost 6 bases and J lost 6 bases. CDR1 MNHEY and CDR2 SVGAGI come from the germline V gene. Here the CDR3 reads CASRTSGGGQPQHF. DNA for the CDR3: TGTGCCAGCAGGACTTCAGGGGGCGGTCAGCCCCAGCATTTT.

This clone was observed a few times. The chain's CDR3 is CSVVEVIGDTQYF. The CDR3 DNA follows: TGCAGCGTTGTTGAGGTTATCGGAGATACGCAGTATTTT. J is TRBJ2-3 and V is TRBV29-1, with unresolved D. The CDR3 length is 13 residues. CDR1 is SQVTM and CDR2 is ANQGSEA in the germline V gene. V dropped 4 bases and J dropped 5 bases, with 13 bases sitting between them.

The gene calls are TRBV5-8 and TRBJ2-7; 7 bases agree with TRBD1. Germline V gene data show CDR1 as SGHTS and CDR2 as YDEGEE. CDR3 length equals 14 residues. The V segment lost 0 bases and the J segment 2 bases; nucleotides outside the gene matches: 2. Written as DNA, the CDR3 is TGTGCCAGCAGCTTGGAAGGGACAGCCTACGAGCAGTACTTC. Translating gives CASSLEGTAYEQYF.

This rearrangement joins TRBV11-2 to TRBJ1-1; possibly TRBD1 for D (5 bases). Trimming pared 0 bases from V and 6 bases from J, leaving 14 bases between. Germline loops: CDR1 SGHAT, CDR2 FQNNGV. CDR3 length: 15 residues. CDR3 protein: CASSLDGGERAEAFF. In DNA, the CDR3 is TGTGCCAGCAGCTTAGACGGAGGGGAAAGGGCTGAAGCTTTCTTT.

This rearrangement joins TRBV2 to TRBJ1-1; D perhaps matches TRBD1 (6 bases). Germline values: CDR1 SNHLY, CDR2 FYNNEI. Between the trimmed V and J ends, which lost 8 bases and 1 base, there was a span of 11 bases. CDR3 length: 13 amino acids. In DNA form, the CDR3 reads TGTGCCAGCGGGACACTCGAGAACACTGAAGCTTTCTTT. This encodes CASGTLENTEAFF.

The rearrangement links TRBV4-1 to TRBJ2-1; perhaps TRBD1 as D (6 bases). The V end was cut by 0 bases, the J end by 6 bases, with 12 bases between. The germline gives CDR1 MGHRA, CDR2 YSYEKL. CDR3 length: 15 amino acids. The CDR3 DNA sequence: TGCGCCAGCAGCCAAGAAACAGGGTATTCCAATGAGCAGTTCTTC. Residues: CASSQETGYSNEQFF.

V and J are TRBV9 and TRBJ2-6; 10 nucleotides align to TRBD1. The J segment lost 2 bases and the V segment lost 3 bases, leaving 17 bases of the junction unmatched. The germline CDR1 and CDR2 sequences are SGDLS and YYNGEE. The CDR3 is made up of 21 amino acids. CDR3 coding DNA: TGTGCCAGCAGCGGCCCCATGGGACAGGGGAAAAGATTGACTGGGGCCAACGTCCTGACTTTC. It specifies CASSGPMGQGKRLTGANVLTF.

This clone was seen only a few times. The chain uses TRBV4-1 and TRBJ1-5; a weak D match, TRBD1 (5 bases). This CDR3 region has 15 residues. Germline CDR1 MGHRA, CDR2 YSYEKL. V was shortened by 4 bases and J by 4 bases, with 14 bases between the two germline ends. CDR3 sequence reads: CASSPSGDGNQPQHF. The CDR3 DNA follows: TGCGCCAGCAGCCCCAGCGGGGACGGTAATCAGCCCCAGCATTTT.

This sequence joins TRBV12-3 or TRBV12-4 and TRBJ2-1, with 7 bases fitting TRBD1. V was clipped by 6 bases and J by 6 bases; unmatched bases: 5. The CDR3 is 13 amino acids. For the CDR3, the DNA is TGTGCCAGCAGGCCGGGACAGAGCAATGAGCAGTTCTTC. Its translation is CASRPGQSNEQFF.

The rearrangement links TRBV5-4 to TRBJ2-2; 8 bases match TRBD1. There are 15 residues in the CDR3. Trimming at V came to 5 bases and at J to 6 bases, leaving 9 bases not matched to a gene. From germline, CDR1 is SGHNT and CDR2 YYREEE (reference sequence). CDR3 in amino acids: CASSTGGVGAGELFF. As DNA, the CDR3 is TGTGCCAGCAGTACAGGGGGAGTAGGTGCCGGGGAGCTGTTTTTT.

Here the CDR3 reads CASGETGGGYNSPLHF. CDR3 nucleotide sequence: TGTGCCAGCGGAGAGACAGGGGGAGGCTATAATTCACCCCTCCACTTT. The chain has TRBV5-6 and TRBJ1-6; the match to TRBD1 covers 9 bases. This CDR3 has 16 residues. From germline, CDR1 is SGHDT and CDR2 YYEEEE. V was clipped by 7 bases and J by 3 bases; unmatched bases: 8.

This chain uses TRBV19 with TRBJ1-5, with TRBD1 identical over 8 bases. Germline CDR1 reads LNHDA; CDR2 reads SQIVND (reference sequence). There are 17 residues in the CDR3. Germline trimming cut 6 bases from V and 2 bases from J; bases unmatched to any gene: 12. CDR3 amino acids: CASRPYRGASGNQPQHF. The CDR3 DNA sequence: TGTGCCAGTAGGCCCTACAGGGGGGCGAGTGGCAATCAGCCCCAGCATTTT.

The chain carries TRBV6-4 and TRBJ2-7, with TRBD1 identical over 8 bases. The CDR3 sequence is 15 residues long. Germline V gives CDR1 MRHNA, CDR2 SNTAGT. V trimming: 0 bases; J trimming: 3 bases; junction bases outside the gene matches: 4. CDR3: CASSDSTGEFYEQYF. CDR3 nucleotides: TGTGCCAGCAGTGACTCGACAGGGGAATTCTACGAGCAGTACTTC.

The V call is TRBV19, the J call TRBJ1-2, with D unclear. The germline V gene has CDR1 LNHDA and CDR2 SQIVND (reference sequence). The V end was cut by 5 bases, the J end by 4 bases, with 17 bases between. The CDR3 covers 15 residues. The CDR3 DNA reads as TGTGCCAGTAGTGCGACTCCCGAAAGCGCCTATGGCTACACCTTC. It specifies CASSATPESAYGYTF.

In DNA, the CDR3 is TGTGCCAGCAGTTGGGGGGGACAGGGTCCCTACAATGAGCAGTTCTTC. Translated, it gives CASSWGGQGPYNEQFF. The chain joins TRBV6-2 or TRBV6-3 to TRBJ2-1; 9 positions match TRBD1. The CDR3 runs to 16 residues. Germline CDR1 and CDR2: MNHEY and SVGEGT. V lost 4 bases and J lost 2; bases outside the gene matches: 6.

V usage is TRBV2 and J usage is TRBJ1-5, with 7 bases aligning to TRBD1. V lost 8 bases and J lost 9; bases outside the gene matches: 13. CDR1 SNHLY and CDR2 FYNNEI come from the germline V gene. The CDR3 is made up of 14 amino acids. The CDR3 loop reads CASASRGARGPQHF. Written as DNA, the CDR3 is TGTGCCAGCGCCTCCAGGGGGGCGAGGGGGCCCCAGCATTTT.

This chain uses TRBV7-2 with TRBJ2-7; D possibly corresponds to TRBD2 (6 bases). Germline V lookup: CDR1 SGHTA, CDR2 FQGNSA. Trimming removed 5 bases at V and 3 bases at J, with 29 bases between. The length of the CDR3 is 19 residues. In DNA form, the CDR3 reads TGTGCCAGCAGCCCCCCCCGGGCGGGGAGCTCTCAACGGAACTACGAGCAGTACTTC. Amino acids: CASSPPRAGSSQRNYEQYF.

This sequence joins TRBV19 and TRBJ1-1; D is undetermined. V lost 5 bases and J lost 0, with 13 bases in between. CDR3 length: 15 residues. Looked up from germline, CDR1 is LNHDA and CDR2 is SQIVND (reference sequence). The CDR3 loop is CASSLRPGVNTEAFF. Written as DNA, the CDR3 is TGTGCCAGTAGTCTCCGCCCCGGAGTGAACACTGAAGCTTTCTTT.

A single count supports this clone. The chain couples TRBV5-1 to TRBJ2-2; tentative D call: TRBD1 (5 bases). V lost 4 bases, J lost 5 bases, and 15 bases lay in between. The germline gives CDR1 SGHRS, CDR2 YFSETQ. This CDR3 region has 15 residues. CDR3 nucleotide sequence: TGCGCCAGCAGCATATTTACCCAGGGTACCGGGGAGCTGTTTTTT. This sequence encodes CASSIFTQGTGELFF.

The chain has TRBV10-3 and TRBJ2-2; TRBD2 matches at 7 bases. The CDR3 runs 15 residues. CDR1 is ENHRY and CDR2 is SYGVKD in the germline V gene. V lost 0 bases, J lost 7 bases, and 5 bases stayed unmatched. DNA for the CDR3: TGTGCCATCAGTGAGTCGGGAGGGTACGGCGGGGAGCTGTTTTTT. Its protein is CAISESGGYGGELFF.

By its share, this clone is large. The V and J genes are TRBV19 and TRBJ1-1, with D uncertain. The V end was cut by 10 bases, the J end by 4 bases, with 13 bases between. The CDR3 spans 12 residues. Germline values: CDR1 LNHDA, CDR2 SQIVND (reference sequence). Here the CDR3 DNA reads TGTGCCACTCACGAGGGTGGCACTGAAGCTTTCTTT. Its protein product is CATHEGGTEAFF.

This clone was recorded once. The sample carries other DNA sequences with the same CDR3. The chain recombines TRBV3-1 (or the pseudogene TRBV3-2) with TRBJ1-4, with unresolved D. V shed 3 bases and J shed 7 bases, with 3 bases lying between them. This CDR3 has 11 amino acids. Germline V gives CDR1 LGHDT, CDR2 YNNKEL (reference sequence). DNA of the CDR3: TGTGCCAGCAGCCAGGCTGAAAAACTGTTTTTT. Protein product: CASSQAEKLFF.

The chain couples TRBV5-6 to TRBJ1-6; a weak D match, TRBD1 (5 bases). This CDR3 is 17 amino acids long. V lost 3 bases and J lost 0, with 13 bases in between. Germline V lookup: CDR1 SGHDT, CDR2 YYEEEE. The CDR3 protein is CASSSRTLSSYNSPLHF. The CDR3, as DNA: TGTGCCAGCAGCTCCCGGACATTGAGCTCCTATAATTCACCCCTCCACTTT. Using reference TRBV5-6 and TRBJ1-6 for the parts outside the CDR3, the full variable domain is DAGVTQSPTHLIKTRGQQVTLRCSPKSGHDTVSWYQQALGQGPQFIFQYYEEEERQRGNFPDRFSGHQFPNYSSELNVNALLLGDSALYLCASSSRTLSSYNSPLHFGNGTRLTVT.

J is TRBJ1-2 and V is TRBV25-1, with 8 bases fitting TRBD1. Germline V gene lookup returns CDR1 MGHDK and CDR2 SYGVNS. The CDR3 length is 15 residues. The ends lost 3 bases at V and 3 bases at J; junction bases unmatched: 6. In nucleotides, the CDR3 is TGTGCCAGCAGTGAGTCTCCAGGGGGCCACTATGGCTACACCTTC. Translation gives CASSESPGGHYGYTF.

The rearrangement uses TRBV5-8 and TRBJ2-5; D possibly corresponds to TRBD1 (6 bases). The CDR3 contains 13 residues. V was shortened by 2 bases and J by 8 bases, with 13 bases between the two germline ends. The V gene's germline CDR1 is SGHTS and CDR2 YDEGEE. The CDR3 coding sequence is TGTGCCAGCAGCTTAGGGACAAGCACAACCCAGTACTTC. Translated: CASSLGTSTTQYF.

The V call is TRBV7-2, the J call TRBJ2-6; the D is unclear. Germline V gene sequence: CDR1 SGHTA, CDR2 FQGNSA. The V gene lost 5 bases and the J gene lost 0 bases, with 5 bases spanning the gap. There are 14 residues in the CDR3. Here the CDR3 reads CASSAYSGANVLTF. DNA of the CDR3: TGTGCCAGCAGCGCGTACTCTGGGGCCAACGTCCTGACTTTC.

This chain links TRBV2 with TRBJ1-1, with a possible D match to TRBD1 (5 bases). The length of the CDR3 is 13 residues. From germline, CDR1 is SNHLY and CDR2 FYNNEI. The V end was cut by 8 bases, the J end by 6 bases, with 16 bases between. The CDR3 DNA sequence: TGTGCCAGCGCCAGAGACCCGGGGGCTGAAGCTTTCTTT. The encoded protein is CASARDPGAEAFF.